The rows below give T cell receptor beta chains drawn from one sample of a study of OX40 agonist ivuxolimab in advanced cancers. Some clones are missing from TCRdb's copy, which holds only in-frame ones; the method was immunoSEQ multiplex PCR. Of 13,000 to 15,000 clones in the sample, about 80% were seen once. The input for sequencing was CD4+ or CD8+ T cells sorted from blood, taken in a trial of the OX40 agonist ivuxolimab. These receptors all come from an adult with an advanced solid tumor such as melanoma, head and neck, liver or kidney cancer. CDR3s include the opening cysteine and the closing phenylalanine or tryptophan. A D gene is named only where the DNA matches it firmly. Clone size is given for some rows only: seen once, a few or many times, or a class if the clone is expanded.

.	TRBJ2-1	TRBV9	TRBD2	TGTGCCAGCAGCGGGACTAGCGTGAATGAGCAGTTCTTC	CASSGTSVNEQFF
.	TRBJ2-1	TRBV27	TRBD2	TGTGCCAGCAGTTTATCCGGACTAGCGGGAGTGGGGCTCAATGAGCAGTTCTTC	CASSLSGLAGVGLNEQFF
.	TRBJ2-7	TRBV5-8	.	TGTGCCAGCAGCTCCCTTGACGGCTATGTCTACGAGCAGTACTTC	CASSSLDGYVYEQYF
once	TRBJ2-3	TRBV6-5	.	TGTGCCAGCAAATTCGGGGGACCAGATACGCAGTATTTT	CASKFGGPDTQYF
.	TRBJ2-1	TRBV9	TRBD1	TGTGCCAGCAGCGTCGAGGGGGCGGCAGGCAATGAGCAGTTCTTC	CASSVEGAAGNEQFF
.	TRBJ2-2	TRBV6-6	TRBD1	TGTGCCAGCAGTCCGACAGGGTCGGGAACCGGGGAGCTGTTTTTT	CASSPTGSGTGELFF
.	TRBJ1-1	TRBV7-9	.	TGTGCCAGCAGCTTAATGAAGGGGGGAGCTTTCTTT	CASSLMKGGAFF
once	TRBJ1-1	TRBV28	.	TGTGCCAGCATCCTAGCCCCGGGGGGTCCGACGACTGAAGCTTTCTTT	CASILAPGGPTTEAFF
medium-sized	TRBJ2-5	TRBV5-1	TRBD2	TGCGCCAGCAGCTCGCCGACTAGCGGGAGGGCCTCGGAGACCCAGTACTTC	CASSSPTSGRASETQYF
few	TRBJ2-6	TRBV9	.	TGTGCCAGCAGCGTAGTGAGGGGAAGAGCTTCTGGGGCCAACGTCCTGACTTTC	CASSVVRGRASGANVLTF
.	TRBJ2-6	TRBV7-2	.	TGTGCCAGCACTTTTCGGGGGGCCAACGTCCTGACTTTC	CASTFRGANVLTF
once	TRBJ1-1	TRBV28	.	TGTGCCAGCAGACCTGGGAGATTCCTGAACACTGAAGCTTTCTTT	CASRPGRFLNTEAFF
once	TRBJ2-1	TRBV6-4	.	TGTGCCAGCAGTGTATCAGCGGGCCAGAACAATGAGCAGTTCTTC	CASSVSAGQNNEQFF
.	TRBJ2-6	TRBV7-2	.	TGTACCACGGAGGGTTGGACCTCTGGGGCCAACGTCCTGACTTTC	CTTEGWTSGANVLTF
.	TRBJ2-7	TRBV11-3	.	TGTGCCAGCAGCCCCGGGACATTTTCCTACGAGCAGTACTTC	CASSPGTFSYEQYF
.	TRBJ2-7	TRBV5-1	TRBD2	TGCGCCAGCAGCCCCGTAGCGGGAGTCGGCGAGCAGTACTTC	CASSPVAGVGEQYF
.	TRBJ2-5	TRBV7-7	.	TGTGCTAGCAGCTTATATACCGGCCAAGAGACCCAGTACTTC	CASSLYTGQETQYF
.	TRBJ2-7	TRBV18	.	TGTGCCAGCTCACCCAGGGACGGACCGTTCTACGAGCAGTACTTC	CASSPRDGPFYEQYF
.	TRBJ2-7	TRBV5-5	.	TGTGCCAGCAGCTTGACCTACGAGCAGTACTTC	CASSLTYEQYF
few	TRBJ1-2	TRBV7-9	.	TGTGCCAGCAGCTCCGACAGCAACTATGCTGGCTACACCTTC	CASSSDSNYAGYTF
.	TRBJ1-1	TRBV5-4	.	TGTGCCAGCAGCTCGGTGGTGGACACTGAAGCTTTCTTT	CASSSVVDTEAFF
.	TRBJ2-7	TRBV6-1	TRBD1	TGTGCCAGCAGTGATCAGGCAGGGGGCGCGTCCGAGCAGTACTTC	CASSDQAGGASEQYF
.	TRBJ2-7	TRBV9	TRBD1	TGTGCCAGCTCGGGGACAGGGTCCAACGAGCAGTACTTC	CASSGTGSNEQYF
.	TRBJ1-1	TRBV5-4	TRBD1	TGTGCCAGCAGCTTCGGAACAGGGGGCAGGGATGAAGCTTTCTTT	CASSFGTGGRDEAFF
.	TRBJ2-3	TRBV9	.	TGTGCCAGCAGCGTAGTGGGGACAGATACGCAGTATTTT	CASSVVGTDTQYF
.	TRBJ2-5	TRBV30	.	TGTGCCTGGAGTGCCGGGATAGTACAAGAGACCCAGTACTTC	CAWSAGIVQETQYF
once	TRBJ2-7	TRBV27	TRBD2	TGTGCCAGCAGTTTATCGCCTAGCGGTGCCCCCTACGAGCAGTACTTC	CASSLSPSGAPYEQYF
.	TRBJ1-2	TRBV30	.	TGTGCCTGGAGTAGCAGGGCGGACTATGGCTACACCTTC	CAWSSRADYGYTF
.	TRBJ2-1	TRBV19	TRBD2	TGTGCCAGTACAACTAGCGGGAGTATAAGCTCCTACAATGAGCAGTTCTTC	CASTTSGSISSYNEQFF
.	TRBJ2-5	TRBV10-3	TRBD2	TGTGCCATCAGTGATGTAGCGGGGAGTGAAAGAGAGACCCAGTACTTC	CAISDVAGSERETQYF
.	TRBJ1-3	TRBV10-2	.	TGCGCCAGCACCGGCTCAGCGCTCTCTGGAAACACCATATATTTT	CASTGSALSGNTIYF
.	TRBJ1-1	TRBV15	TRBD1	TGTGCCACCAGCAGAGATCAGGGACAGGGATTCCCTGAAGCTTTCTTT	CATSRDQGQGFPEAFF
.	TRBJ2-3	TRBV9	.	TGTGCCAGCAGCGTAGTTACAGATACGCAGTATTTT	CASSVVTDTQYF
.	TRBJ2-3	TRBV29-1	.	TGCAGCGTAACGGAAGTGACAGGCACTAGCACAGATACGCAGTATTTT	CSVTEVTGTSTDTQYF
.	TRBJ2-5	TRBV11-2	.	TGTGCCAGCAGCTATGCTTCCCAAGAGACCCAGTACTTC	CASSYASQETQYF
few	TRBJ1-1	TRBV28	TRBD1	TGTGCCAGCAGTTTCAAGGACAGGGGGACCCTTGAAGCTTTCTTT	CASSFKDRGTLEAFF
once	TRBJ1-1	TRBV28	.	TGTGCCAGCAGTTTGGGGAGGGGACTGAACACTGAAGCTTTCTTT	CASSLGRGLNTEAFF
.	TRBJ1-2	TRBV28	.	TGTGCCAGCAGTCCCCGCTATACAGGGCACTATGGCTACACCTTC	CASSPRYTGHYGYTF
.	TRBJ2-5	TRBV11-2	TRBD2	TGTGCCAGCAGCCAGGAAGGACTAGCCCAAGAGACCCAGTACTTC	CASSQEGLAQETQYF
.	TRBJ1-2	TRBV7-9	.	TGTGCCAGCAGGGAGAGCGGTCTCACAAACTATGGCTACACCTTC	CASRESGLTNYGYTF
.	TRBJ2-1	TRBV18	.	TGTGCCAGCTCACCATGGCCGGGGGCACATGTCAATGAGCAGTTCTTC	CASSPWPGAHVNEQFF
.	TRBJ2-5	TRBV11-2	TRBD2	TGTGCCAGCAGCGTAGTAGGCGGGAGTGGAGAGACCCAGTACTTC	CASSVVGGSGETQYF
.	TRBJ1-2	TRBV6-6	TRBD1	TGTGCCAGCAGTCCGCTGACAGGGGGGTATGGCTACACCTTC	CASSPLTGGYGYTF
medium-sized	TRBJ1-4	TRBV6-5	.	TGTGCCAGCAGTTACTCTAACCCGACGGTTGGTGAAAAACTGTTTTTT	CASSYSNPTVGEKLFF
once	TRBJ2-1	TRBV6-5	TRBD2	TGTGCCAGCAGTTACTCAACTAGCGGGAGGGCCTTTGAGCAGTTCTTC	CASSYSTSGRAFEQFF
.	TRBJ2-1	TRBV11-2	TRBD2	TGTGCCAGCAGACTCCTCGGGGCTAGCGGGAACAATGAGCAGTTCTTC	CASRLLGASGNNEQFF
.	TRBJ2-4	TRBV5-5	TRBD1	TGTGCCAGCAGCTTAGACCGGACAGGGGAGAGGCACATTCAGTACTTC	CASSLDRTGERHIQYF
once	TRBJ2-7	TRBV19	.	TGTGCCAGTAGTGCGGGACAAGACTACGAGCAGTACTTC	CASSAGQDYEQYF
.	TRBJ1-1	TRBV6-5	.	TGTGCCAGCAGTTACTCGAACCAAGACACTGAAGCTTTCTTT	CASSYSNQDTEAFF
.	TRBJ1-1	TRBV9	.	TGTGCCAGCAGCACGACCCCGAGGGGCACTGAAGCTTTCTTT	CASSTTPRGTEAFF
few	TRBJ2-7	TRBV11-2	.	TGTGCCAGCAGCTTAGGGAGCGAGCAGTACTTC	CASSLGSEQYF
.	TRBJ2-3	TRBV7-6	TRBD1	TGTGCCAGCAGCTTAGCGGGCAGGGGGGATACGCAGTATTTT	CASSLAGRGDTQYF
.	TRBJ2-7	TRBV7-9	TRBD1	TGTGCCAGCAGCCCTCCGGGACAGGGGAGTATCGAGCAGTACTTC	CASSPPGQGSIEQYF
.	TRBJ2-1	TRBV9	TRBD2	TGTGCCAGCAGCGTAGGCGCGGGAGGGCCTGGCAATGAGCAGTTCTTC	CASSVGAGGPGNEQFF
.	TRBJ2-1	TRBV28	TRBD1	TGTGCCAGCAGTCCCAGCGACAGCAGGGGGAAAAATGAGCAGTTCTTC	CASSPSDSRGKNEQFF
few	TRBJ2-3	TRBV5-1	TRBD2	TGCGCCAGCAGCAATACCCCTGCTAGCGGGAGAATCACAGATACGCAGTATTTT	CASSNTPASGRITDTQYF